This TCR beta chain was sequenced for a study of T cell changes during pregnancy in multiple sclerosis. The method was immunoSEQ multiplex PCR; TCRdb's version includes in-frame clones alone and lacks a portion of them. The sample includes some 80,000 clones, over 85% of them seen just once. Germline V gene lookup returns CDR1 MDHEN and CDR2 SYDVKM. The CDR3 sequence is 14 residues long. V was pared by 5 bases and J by 5 bases, with 5 bases of the junction left unmatched. This clone was seen just once. This receptor was identified in a female donor with multiple sclerosis, enrolled in a pregnancy study. This rearrangement joins TRBV28 to TRBJ1-5; 8 positions match TRBD1. The input for sequencing was peripheral blood, taken in the first trimester of pregnancy. The chain's CDR3 is CASSPRQGYQPQHF. The CDR3 bases are TGTGCCAGCAGTCCCCGACAGGGGTATCAGCCCCAGCATTTT.